The TCR beta chain described here comes from a study of blood T cell repertoires in COVID-19. Looking at the study overall: Acute and convalescent COVID-19 specimens originated in the United States, Italy and Spain. The cDNA or gDNA used as material had been derived from T cells, B-cell-depleted T cells, or PBMCs.

This clone was seen just once. Original data processing: Reference gene primers were amplified, and this amplification served to estimate nucleated cell counts. Produced via immunoSEQ multiplex PCR; TCRdb's table is partial and in-frame only. D and trimming were read from the DNA, whereas the V and J calls and clone size are those reported in that table. The sample consists of 25,000 to 30,000 clones, over 70% of them appearing once. CDR3 length equals 15 residues. The germline gives CDR1 MNHNY, CDR2 SVGAGI (reference sequence). The V segment lost 1 base and the J segment 4 bases; nucleotides outside the gene matches: 4.

This receptor was identified in a man aged 65 to 85 with active COVID-19. The V and J genes are TRBV6-6 and TRBJ2-1; 7 positions agree with TRBD1. Sequencing used peripheral blood. CDR3 protein: CASSYYGTDYNEQFF. As DNA, the CDR3 is TGTGCCAGCAGTTACTATGGGACAGATTACAATGAGCAGTTCTTC.